This is a list of T cell receptor beta chains from one sample in a study of blood T cells in healthy people across ages. TCRdb ran MiXCR on the 5' RACE reads and lists one entry per CDR3 protein. The table includes 1.5 million to 2 million distinct CDR3 sequences, less than 50% detected once. The sequencing input was blood. These TCRs come from a woman in her thirties or forties in good health. Both conserved end residues are part of each CDR3. D genes are given only for firm matches. Expanded clones get a size class; other rows say once, few or many, or leave the size out.

>NA|TRBV6-2/TRBV6-3|few|TRBJ2-7
CASSYSWGNEQYF
TGTGCCAGCAGTTACTCTTGGGGTAACGAGCAGTACTTC
>NA|TRBV18|NA|TRBJ2-5
CASSPPTQYF
TGTGCCAGCTCACCACCGACCCAGTACTTC
>NA|TRBV20-1|NA|TRBJ2-3
CSASFSRRGDTQYF
TGCAGTGCTAGTTTTAGCCGGAGGGGGGATACGCAGTATTTT
>NA|TRBV9|NA|TRBJ2-7
CASSAAGTFGGAQYF
TGTGCCAGCAGCGCGGCCGGGACTTTCGGCGGAGCCCAGTACTTC
>NA|TRBV2|NA|TRBJ1-5
CASSEAYRIGRNQPQHF
TGTGCCAGCAGTGAAGCCTACAGAATCGGGCGCAATCAGCCCCAGCATTTT
>TRBD2|TRBV4-1|NA|TRBJ2-1
CASSHSGGGGEWEQFF
TGCGCCAGCAGCCACTCGGGCGGGGGTGGTGAATGGGAGCAGTTCTTC
>NA|TRBV6-5|NA|TRBJ1-2
CASSYSGGSPANYGYTF
TGTGCCAGCAGTTACTCGGGTGGAAGCCCAGCTAACTATGGCTACACCTTC
>NA|TRBV7-9|NA|TRBJ1-1
CASRFTNTEAFF
TGTGCCAGCAGATTCACCAACACTGAAGCTTTCTTT
>TRBD2|TRBV4-1|NA|TRBJ2-1
CASSQDRSGSYYNEQFF
TGCGCCAGCAGCCAAGATCGCAGCGGGAGCTACTACAATGAGCAGTTCTTC
>TRBD1|TRBV7-9|NA|TRBJ1-4
CASSFLQGDEKLFF
TGTGCCAGCAGCTTTCTCCAGGGGGATGAAAAACTGTTTTTT
>TRBD2|TRBV20-1|NA|TRBJ2-7
CSPGTSGEHSYNEQYF
TGCAGTCCCGGGACTAGCGGGGAACACTCCTACAATGAGCAGTACTTC
>NA|TRBV11-2|once|TRBJ2-5
CASSPHWDREGGETQYF
TGTGCCAGCAGCCCTCATTGGGACAGAGAAGGAGGGGAGACCCAGTACTTC
>NA|TRBV19|few|TRBJ2-5
CASAGGRGETQYF
TGTGCCAGTGCTGGGGGCCGAGGGGAGACCCAGTACTTC
>NA|TRBV7-2|NA|TRBJ1-2
CASSTQLTMATLNYGYTF
TGTGCCAGCAGCACCCAACTAACTATGGCTACACTTAACTATGGCTACACCTTC
>NA|TRBV5-5|NA|TRBJ2-1
CASNKNQGSYNEQFF
TGTGCCAGCAACAAAAATCAGGGCTCCTACAATGAGCAGTTCTTC
>NA|TRBV2|few|TRBJ1-2
CASSPSGGQGGYTF
TGTGCCAGCAGTCCTTCGGGGGGCCAAGGTGGCTACACCTTC
>TRBD1|TRBV6-4|few|TRBJ2-3
CASSVATGGASDTQYF
TGTGCCAGCAGTGTGGCCACAGGGGGCGCTTCAGATACGCAGTATTTT
>TRBD2|TRBV6-4|NA|TRBJ2-3
CASRATSGASTDTQYF
TGTGCCAGCAGAGCGACTAGCGGAGCTTCCACAGATACGCAGTATTTT
>NA|TRBV29-1|NA|TRBJ1-2
CSARENRPVTTF
TGCAGCGCTAGGGAGAACCGACCGGTGACCACCTTC
>NA|TRBV5-4|few|TRBJ2-7
CASSWGTDNYEQYF
TGTGCCAGCAGCTGGGGGACGGATAACTACGAGCAGTACTTC
>NA|TRBV28|few|TRBJ2-7
CASTFAGEQYF
TGTGCCAGCACCTTCGCGGGCGAGCAGTACTTC
>NA|TRBV7-2|few|TRBJ2-3
CASSFYRDDTQYF
TGTGCCAGCAGCTTTTACAGGGATGATACGCAGTATTTT
>NA|TRBV6-2/TRBV6-3|few|TRBJ2-1
CASRGFNNEQFF
TGTGCCAGCAGGGGTTTTAACAATGAGCAGTTCTTC
>TRBD1|TRBV7-9|few|TRBJ1-2
CASSLPGRGGQYGYTF
TGTGCCAGCAGCTTGCCCGGACGAGGGGGCCAGTATGGCTACACCTTC
>TRBD2|TRBV10-3|few|TRBJ2-1
CAISESGLAGINEQFF
TGTGCCATCAGTGAGTCGGGACTAGCGGGGATCAATGAGCAGTTCTTC
>NA|TRBV7-2|NA|TRBJ2-5
CASRPNRNQETQYF
TGTGCCAGCAGACCTAACAGGAACCAAGAGACCCAGTACTTC
>NA|TRBV3-1|NA|TRBJ2-3
CASSQQSFTDTQYF
TGTGCCAGCAGCCAACAATCTTTCACGGATACGCAGTATTTT
>NA|TRBV11-2|NA|TRBJ2-5
CASSSGVGSETQYF
TGTGCCAGCAGCTCTGGGGTGGGGTCGGAGACCCAGTACTTC
>NA|TRBV5-1|NA|TRBJ2-7
CASSPGGTDTYVQYF
TGCGCCAGCAGCCCCGGAGGGACAGATACCTACGTGCAGTACTTC
>NA|TRBV20-1|NA|TRBJ1-2
CSARQRVTNYGYTF
TGCAGTGCTAGACAGAGGGTTACTAACTATGGCTACACCTTC
>NA|TRBV25-1|NA|TRBJ1-1
CASSGTGPNTEAFF
TGTGCCAGCAGTGGGACGGGGCCGAACACTGAAGCTTTCTTT
>NA|TRBV7-9|NA|TRBJ2-6
CASRRLIRPGRAGANVLTF
TGTGCCAGCCGTCGGTTAATCCGTCCAGGGCGTGCTGGGGCCAACGTCCTGACTTTC
>NA|TRBV7-2|NA|TRBJ2-1
CASSSAGDNEQFF
TGTGCCAGCAGCTCGGCCGGAGACAATGAGCAGTTCTTC
>NA|TRBV28|NA|TRBJ2-1
CASSLPTSRNSETQFF
TGTGCCAGCAGCCTGCCTACTAGTCGGAATTCCGAGACCCAGTTCTTC
>NA|TRBV6-6|NA|TRBJ1-1
CASSTHRKVNTEAFF
TGTGCCAGCAGTACCCACAGGAAAGTGAACACTGAAGCTTTCTTT
>NA|TRBV7-8|NA|TRBJ2-1
CASNWDPAGGNEQFF
TGTGCCAGCAACTGGGACCCAGCCGGTGGGAATGAGCAGTTCTTC
>NA|TRBV6-2/TRBV6-3|NA|TRBJ2-5
CASTEGASYNEQYF
TGTGCCAGCACTGAAGGGGCGTCCTACAATGAGCAGTACTTC
>TRBD1|TRBV7-6|NA|TRBJ2-1
CASSSRTGVSSYNEQFF
TGTGCCAGCAGCTCCCGCACAGGGGTCAGCTCCTACAATGAGCAGTTCTTC
>NA|TRBV20-1|few|TRBJ1-4
CSARGLGEKLFF
TGCAGTGCTAGGGGGCTGGGTGAAAAACTGTTTTTT
>NA|TRBV4-2|few|TRBJ2-5
CASSQGDLKQETQYF
TGTGCCAGCAGCCAAGGGGACCTGAAGCAAGAGACCCAGTACTTC
>NA|TRBV19|NA|TRBJ1-2
CASSMQDDYGYTF
TGTGCCAGTAGTATGCAGGACGACTATGGCTACACCTTC
>NA|TRBV19|NA|TRBJ2-1
CASSRRESYNEQFF
TGTGCCAGTAGTAGACGTGAGAGTTACAATGAGCAGTTCTTC
>NA|TRBV28|NA|TRBJ2-1
CASSITGLNEQFF
TGTGCCAGCAGTATAACAGGGCTCAATGAGCAGTTCTTC
>NA|TRBV24-1|NA|TRBJ1-1
CATKAPGQNTEAFF
TGTGCCACCAAGGCCCCAGGACAGAACACTGAAGCTTTCTTT
>NA|TRBV11-2|NA|TRBJ2-1
CASSLDGGGSHNEQFF
TGTGCCAGCAGCTTAGATGGCGGGGGCTCACACAATGAGCAGTTCTTC
>TRBD1|TRBV25-1|few|TRBJ1-4
CASSVQGARLFF
TGTGCCAGCTCCGTACAGGGGGCGCGACTGTTTTTT
>TRBD1|TRBV6-5|NA|TRBJ2-7
CASSYGTENYEQYF
TGTGCCAGCAGTTACGGGACAGAAAACTACGAGCAGTACTTC
>TRBD2|TRBV6-5|NA|TRBJ2-3
CASSYGRTSGGPRNTDTQYF
TGTGCCAGCAGTTACGGAAGGACTAGCGGGGGCCCTCGCAACACAGATACGCAGTATTTT
>TRBD2|TRBV5-1|NA|TRBJ2-3
CASSLETSGGYTDTQYF
TGCGCCAGCAGCTTGGAGACTAGCGGGGGGTACACAGATACGCAGTATTTT
>NA|TRBV4-3|NA|TRBJ2-3
CASSQVIGWLDTQYF
TGCGCCAGCAGCCAAGTCATTGGGTGGTTGGATACGCAGTATTTT
>TRBD2|TRBV6-2/TRBV6-3|NA|TRBJ2-2
CASSYSGGETGELFF
TGTGCCAGCAGCTACAGCGGGGGGGAGACCGGGGAGCTGTTTTTT
>NA|TRBV4-3|NA|TRBJ2-1
CASSQDIWAAYSYNEQFF
TGCGCCAGCAGCCAAGATATTTGGGCCGCTTACTCCTACAATGAGCAGTTCTTC
>TRBD1|TRBV20-1|few|TRBJ2-4
CSASTGGEGNIQYF
TGCAGTGCTAGCACAGGGGGCGAAGGAAACATTCAGTACTTC
>NA|TRBV7-2|NA|TRBJ2-7
CASSGRGWPSVYEQYF
TGTGCCAGCAGCGGGAGGGGGTGGCCTTCCGTCTACGAGCAGTACTTC
>NA|TRBV28|NA|TRBJ2-4
CASSVEGEAKNIQYF
TGTGCCAGCAGCGTAGAGGGGGAGGCCAAAAACATTCAGTACTTC